The 8 T cell receptor beta chains below come from one sample, sequenced in a study of control samples from healthy donors and cancer patients. This table comes from immunoSEQ multiplex PCR, and its TCRdb copy is limited to in-frame clones, with some not included. The table records about 80,000 clones, about nine tenths of them present only once. Input material: blood. The origin of the receptors is a middle-aged man in good health.

The gene calls are TRBV5-5 and TRBJ1-3; no clear D. The V gene lost 1 base and the J gene lost 0 bases, with 8 bases spanning the gap. Germline-derived CDR1 and CDR2 are SGHKS and YYEKEE (reference sequence). This CDR3 spans 15 amino acids. CDR3 loop: CASSLSPSSGNTIYF. The CDR3 DNA reads as TGTGCCAGCAGCTTGTCACCTTCCTCTGGAAACACCATATATTTT.

This sequence joins TRBV27 and TRBJ1-1, with D uncertain. V lost 5 bases, J lost 0 bases, and 7 bases lay in between. This CDR3 spans 13 amino acids. Germline V gene data show CDR1 as MNHEY and CDR2 as SMNVEV (reference sequence). The CDR3 spells CASSPGMNTEAFF. The CDR3 bases are TGTGCCAGCAGTCCTGGGATGAACACTGAAGCTTTCTTT.

This clone was observed a single time. V usage is TRBV5-1 and J usage is TRBJ2-7; TRBD2 is a possible D gene (5 bases). Germline assignment: CDR1 SGHRS and CDR2 YFSETQ. The CDR3 runs to 11 residues. V was pared by 5 bases and J by 5 bases, with 8 bases between. DNA of the CDR3: TGCGCCAGCAGGTCGGAGGACGAGCAGTACTTC. Protein sequence: CASRSEDEQYF. The entire variable domain, with the rest obtained from reference TRBV5-1 and TRBJ2-7, is as follows: KAGVTQTPRYLIKTRGQQVTLSCSPISGHRSVSWYQQTPGQGLQFLFEYFSETQRNKGNFPGRFSGRQFSNSRSEMNVSTLELGDSALYLCASRSEDEQYFGPGTRLTVT.

This clone was seen just once. The rearrangement joins TRBV27 to TRBJ1-4; D not resolved. The germline V gene has CDR1 MNHEY and CDR2 SMNVEV (reference sequence). This CDR3 has 13 amino acids. Trimming took off 6 bases at V and 4 bases at J, with 9 bases between the two ends. CDR3 loop: CASSRSDNEKLFF. CDR3 in DNA: TGTGCCAGCAGCAGGTCGGATAATGAAAAACTGTTTTTT.

Only a few counts were recorded for this clone. The CDR3 nucleotides are TGTGCCAGTACTCCCGGCGACGCCATTTCGGGCTACACCTTC. Translation gives CASTPGDAISGYTF. This chain joins TRBV19 and TRBJ1-2, with D uncertain. Germline loops: CDR1 LNHDA, CDR2 SQIVND (reference sequence). This CDR3 has 14 amino acids. Trimming stripped 7 bases from V and 8 bases from J, with 20 bases between.

J is TRBJ1-2 and V is TRBV6-5, with 8 bases identical to TRBD1. The ends lost 6 bases at V and 8 bases at J; junction bases unmatched: 8. The V gene's germline CDR1 is MNHEY and CDR2 SVGAGI. The CDR3 runs 13 residues. The CDR3 DNA reads as TGTGCCAGCAGCCAGGACAGGGTTGGAGGCTACACCTTC. Protein product: CASSQDRVGGYTF.

The V call is TRBV30, the J call TRBJ1-6; 8 bases agree with TRBD1. The CDR3 sequence is 13 residues long. In germline, CDR1 is GTSNPN, CDR2 SVGIG (reference sequence). Unmatched junction bases numbered 8, after V lost 6 bases and J lost 10 bases. The CDR3 region has the DNA TGTGCCTGTGAATGGACAGGGAACTCACCCCTCCACTTT. The encoded protein is CACEWTGNSPLHF.

CDR3 coding DNA: TGTGCCAGCAGCTTAGTCGTAAGCGGGGGGTCCTACAATGAGCAGTTCTTC. Protein product: CASSLVVSGGSYNEQFF. The chain combines TRBV7-9 with TRBJ2-1; 9 bases line up with TRBD2. The CDR3 has 17 amino acids. V shed 1 base and J 1 base; nucleotides not matched to a gene: 5. Germline lookup yields CDR1 SEHNR and CDR2 FQNEAQ (reference sequence).